This T cell receptor beta chain stems from a study of blood T cell repertoires in COVID-19. Clones were sequenced by immunoSEQ multiplex PCR, and TCRdb holds only the in-frame ones, with some missing. Here the sample spans about 150,000 clones, about 89% being singletons. This CDR3 is built from 14 residues. The V segment lost 0 bases and the J segment 4 bases; nucleotides outside the gene matches: 2. The V gene's germline CDR1 is MNHNY and CDR2 SVGAGI (reference sequence). This chain joins TRBV6-6 and TRBJ1-2; 7 bases match TRBD1. Sequenced: peripheral blood. This receptor was taken from a man aged 45-60 years with acute or convalescent COVID-19. CDR3 sequence (DNA): TGTGCCAGCAGTTACTCTCAGGGGGGCTATGGCTACACCTTC. Protein sequence: CASSYSQGGYGYTF.